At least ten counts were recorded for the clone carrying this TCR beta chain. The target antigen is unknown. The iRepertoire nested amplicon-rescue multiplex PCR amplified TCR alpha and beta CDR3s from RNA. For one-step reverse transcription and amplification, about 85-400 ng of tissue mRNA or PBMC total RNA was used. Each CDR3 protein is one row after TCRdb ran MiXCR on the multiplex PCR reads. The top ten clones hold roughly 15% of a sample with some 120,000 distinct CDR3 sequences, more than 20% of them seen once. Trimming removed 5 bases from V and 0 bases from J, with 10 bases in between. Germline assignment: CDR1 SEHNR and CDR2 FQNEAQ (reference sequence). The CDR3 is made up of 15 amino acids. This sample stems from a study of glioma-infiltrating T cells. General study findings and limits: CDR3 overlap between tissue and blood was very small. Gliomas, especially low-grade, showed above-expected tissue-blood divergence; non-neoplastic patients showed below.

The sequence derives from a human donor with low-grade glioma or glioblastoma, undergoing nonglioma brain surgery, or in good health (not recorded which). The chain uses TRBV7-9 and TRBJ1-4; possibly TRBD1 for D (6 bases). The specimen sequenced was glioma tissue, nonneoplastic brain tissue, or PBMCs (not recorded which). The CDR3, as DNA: TGTGCCAGCAGCCCCGCAGGGGCAACTAATGAAAAACTGTTTTTT. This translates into CASSPAGATNEKLFF. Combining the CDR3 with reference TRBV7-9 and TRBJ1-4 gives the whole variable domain DTGVSQNPRHKITKRGQNVTFRCDPISEHNRLYWYRQTLGQGPEFLTYFQNEAQLEKSRLLSDRFSAERPKGSFSTLEIQRTEQGDSAMYLCASSPAGATNEKLFFGSGTQLSVL.